This T cell receptor beta chain was identified in a study of T cells in Graves' hyperthyroidism and ophthalmopathy (dated by TCRdb to between 2017 and 2020). Background for the entire study: Peripheral blood samples were taken at initial diagnosis, before any treatment was given. To identify TCR V-J signatures that set the groups apart, the researchers used a discovery cohort of 100 patients, made up of under 50 with Graves' ophthalmopathy and about 59 with stable Graves' hyperthyroidism. Whether ophthalmopathy could be predicted prospectively was tested in an independent validation cohort made up of 18 to 20 hyperthyroidism patients plus 17 patients who later progressed to ophthalmopathy. The roughly 100 discovery patients were randomly divided into training and test sets at a 7:3 ratio. The study also compared thyroid tissue and blood T-cell repertoires from a handful of Graves' hyperthyroidism patients. Once sampling was done, hyperthyroidism patients were given methimazole at a starting dose of 30 mg daily, whereas ophthalmopathy patients were given high-dose intravenous methylprednisolone. The paper reports TCR Vbeta CDR3 sequencing of over 130 peripheral blood samples: around 41 ophthalmopathy, under 85 hyperthyroidism and roughly 17 progressor patients.

A few counts support this clonotype. There is no known antigen for this receptor. The record has no base qualities; no much larger clone is one base away. TCR beta CDR3 regions were amplified from RNA transcripts. The first round of RT-PCR for the TCR CDR3 was performed with the HTBI primer set and the Qiagen OneStep RT-PCR kit. A second multiplex PCR round built the libraries, followed by size selection and purification. The libraries were sequenced on an Illumina HiSeq2000 using paired-end 100 bp reads. Regarding the original processing steps: SOAPnuke was used to process the raw data, removing reads that contained adapters or uncalled bases, had a mean Phred below 15, or lacked an exact match to the constant primer or identifier. High-quality paired reads were merged using COPE v1.2.5, and each unique nucleotide sequence was defined as a clonotype. MiTCR v1.1 was used to align the clonotypes against IMGT TRBV, TRBD and TRBJ reference segments. The analysis included only V-J combinations with a frequency above 0.0001, which together covered 98% to 99.2% of the repertoires. The TCS score was defined as F50 (clonal expansion) divided by E x V (chaos), with BLOSUM62-based TCRdist calculated between CDR3 peptides within each V-J. Welch's t-statistics and random forest reduced 450 to 600 V-J features to 13, which were used in a naive Bayes classifier (R e1071). Through fastp at Q25 and MiXCR, TCRdb rebuilt clones from the public reads, retaining in-frame beta chains. Rows with a matching CDR3 protein are joined into one entry that keeps the most common DNA and genes. TCRdb assigned the V and J calls; the authors' analysis was not used. This sample has roughly 740,000 distinct CDR3 sequences in its table, and 16% of those were observed once. The ten biggest clones cover around 7.7% of the sample.

Summary of the overall study and its limitations: Sample size was not statistically predetermined, and investigators were not blinded to group allocation. Ophthalmopathy was separated from stable hyperthyroidism by a 13 V-J signature model, with roughly 88% sensitivity and roughly 81% specificity obtained in cross-validation and 80%/75% obtained in testing. In validation, progression to ophthalmopathy was predicted by the model with 55% to 71% sensitivity and 72% to 85% specificity, a median of approximately 6.5 months before onset. Most expanded thyroid clonotypes (frequency above 0.001) were also detected in blood, a finding suggesting that blood repertoires may reflect thyroid immune responses.

Stable Graves' hyperthyroidism was defined as no progression to ophthalmopathy during 18 months of follow-up. Hyperthyroidism patients were newly diagnosed, had a disease duration of under 2 months, and were aged 18 to 65 years. Patients with uncontrolled infections, other autoimmune diseases, pregnancy or lactation were excluded. Diagnoses were established on the basis of clinical symptoms, serum thyroxine and TRAb, thyroid ultrasound, and orbital computed tomography. PBMCs were separated from 10 ml of fresh peripheral blood using Ficoll-Paque density gradient centrifugation. Total RNA was extracted using Trizol reagent, and RNA quality was assessed on an Agilent 2100 Bioanalyzer. The germline V gene (reference sequence) sets CDR1 to MNHNY and CDR2 to SVGAGI. The junction shows trimming of 0 bases on V and 0 bases on J, and the gene matches do not reach 4 bases of it. The CDR3 runs 17 residues from the cysteine to the phenylalanine. The kept DNA is CDR3 alone, 51 bases in frame from the first base.

The sequence is built from TRBV6-6 and TRBJ2-3; TRBD1 agrees with 9 junctional bases. The TCR originated in a man between 18 and 35 years old with Graves' hyperthyroidism. The sequencing sample was made of blood. CDR3 sequence: CASSYSWDRVSTDTQYF. The DNA is as follows: TGTGCCAGCAGTTACTCCTGGGACAGGGTTAGCACAGATACGCAGTATTTT.